The present TCR beta chain was sequenced within a study of T cell responses to AZD1222 COVID-19 vaccine. Data came from immunoSEQ multiplex PCR; TCRdb stores just in-frame clones and leaves some out. This sample has 98,000 or so clones; 93% occur once, and the top ten carry 4% to 5.5%. V gave up 5 bases and J gave up 4 bases; unmatched junction bases: 13. CDR1 is SNHLY and CDR2 is FYNNEI in the germline V gene. The length of the CDR3 is 16 residues. This TCR was recovered from an adult in good health. This rearrangement joins TRBV2 to TRBJ1-1, with 7 bases aligning to TRBD1. Sequenced here: peripheral blood, sampled on day 0 of AZD1222 vaccination. This chain's CDR3 is CASSNGFRAGGTEAFF. In DNA form, the CDR3 reads TGTGCCAGCAGTAACGGGTTTAGGGCAGGGGGCACTGAAGCTTTCTTT. Combining the CDR3 with reference TRBV2 and TRBJ1-1 gives the whole variable domain EPEVTQTPSHQVTQMGQEVILRCVPISNHLYFYWYRQILGQKVEFLVSFYNNEISEKSEIFDDQFSVERPDGSNFTLKIRSTKLEDSAMYFCASSNGFRAGGTEAFFGQGTRLTVV.